The present TCR beta chain was sequenced within a study of T cells after yellow fever vaccination. The CDR3 is 17 amino acids. Germline V CDR1 and CDR2: SGHRS, YFSETQ. V lost 1 base to trimming and J lost 3 bases, with 20 bases between them. This clonotype has only one observation. A much more abundant neighbour one base away suggests this may be a read error. MiXCR, applied by TCRdb to the 5' RACE reads, yields one record per CDR3 protein. Among 200,000 to 300,000 distinct CDR3 sequences, around 6.7% were seen once, and the ten largest hold roughly 1%. The TCR sequence derives from a young man who received the YFV17D yellow fever vaccine. This chain uses TRBV5-1 with TRBJ2-7; D assignment may be TRBD1 or TRBD2 (5 bases each). The starting material was CD4+ T cells sorted from PBMCs, obtained on the day of the yellow fever booster vaccination. The CDR3 region is CASSLSPAGVGDYEQYF. DNA for the CDR3: TGCGCCAGCAGCTTGTCACCCGCGGGTGTGGGGGACTACGAGCAGTACTTC. The entire variable domain, with the rest obtained from reference TRBV5-1 and TRBJ2-7, is as follows: KAGVTQTPRYLIKTRGQQVTLSCSPISGHRSVSWYQQTPGQGLQFLFEYFSETQRNKGNFPGRFSGRQFSNSRSEMNVSTLELGDSALYLCASSLSPAGVGDYEQYFGPGTRLTVT.